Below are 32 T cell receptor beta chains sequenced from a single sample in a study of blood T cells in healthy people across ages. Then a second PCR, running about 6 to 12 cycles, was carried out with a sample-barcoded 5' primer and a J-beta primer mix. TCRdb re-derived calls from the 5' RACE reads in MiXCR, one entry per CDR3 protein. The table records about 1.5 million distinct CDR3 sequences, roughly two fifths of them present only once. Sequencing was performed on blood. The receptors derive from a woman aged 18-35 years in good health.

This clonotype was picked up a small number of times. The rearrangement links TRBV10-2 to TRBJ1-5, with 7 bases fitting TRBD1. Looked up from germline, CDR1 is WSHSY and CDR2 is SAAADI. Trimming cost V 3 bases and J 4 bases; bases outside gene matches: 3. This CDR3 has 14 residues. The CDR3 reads CASSDRTGNQPQHF. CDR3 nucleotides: TGCGCCAGCAGTGACAGGACAGGTAATCAGCCCCAGCATTTT.

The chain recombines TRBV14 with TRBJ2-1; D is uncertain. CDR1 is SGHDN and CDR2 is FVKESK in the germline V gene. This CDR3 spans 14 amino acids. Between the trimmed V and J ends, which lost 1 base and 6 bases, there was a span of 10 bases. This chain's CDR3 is CASSQVIAANEQFF. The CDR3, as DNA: TGTGCCAGCAGCCAAGTTATAGCTGCCAATGAGCAGTTCTTC.

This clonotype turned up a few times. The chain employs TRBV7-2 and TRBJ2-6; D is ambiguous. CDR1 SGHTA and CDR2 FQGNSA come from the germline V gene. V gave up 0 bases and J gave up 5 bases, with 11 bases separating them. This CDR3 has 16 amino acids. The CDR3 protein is CASSLAAGLWANVLTF. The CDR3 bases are TGTGCCAGCAGCTTAGCGGCAGGTCTATGGGCCAACGTCCTGACTTTC.

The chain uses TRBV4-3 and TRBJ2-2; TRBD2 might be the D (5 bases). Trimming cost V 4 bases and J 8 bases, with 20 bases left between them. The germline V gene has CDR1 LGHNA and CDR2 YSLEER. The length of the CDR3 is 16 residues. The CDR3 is CASSREPGGLGGELFF. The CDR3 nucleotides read TGCGCCAGCAGCCGAGAGCCAGGCGGGTTAGGGGGGGAGCTGTTTTTT.

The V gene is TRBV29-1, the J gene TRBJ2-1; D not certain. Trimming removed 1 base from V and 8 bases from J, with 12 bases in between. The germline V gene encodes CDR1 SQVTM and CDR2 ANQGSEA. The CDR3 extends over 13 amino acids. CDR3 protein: CSVEVASDDEQFF. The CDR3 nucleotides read TGCAGCGTTGAAGTGGCTTCCGATGATGAGCAGTTCTTC.

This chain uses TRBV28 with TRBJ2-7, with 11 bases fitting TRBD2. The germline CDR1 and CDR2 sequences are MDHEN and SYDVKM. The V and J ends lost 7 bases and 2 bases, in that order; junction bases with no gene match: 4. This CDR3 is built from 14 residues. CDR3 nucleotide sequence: TGTGCCAGCACTCAGACTAGCGGGACCTACGAGCAGTACTTC. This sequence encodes CASTQTSGTYEQYF.

The CDR3 DNA reads TGCAGTGCTAGTCTGTCGGGTGGGCAGAACTACGAGCAGTACTTC. Translating it yields CSASLSGGQNYEQYF. The V and J genes are TRBV20-1 and TRBJ2-4, with D hard to call. The J call may be incorrect, as the DNA end agrees better with TRBJ2-7. The CDR3 is 15 amino acids. The V gene's germline CDR1 is DFQATT and CDR2 SNEGSKA (reference sequence).

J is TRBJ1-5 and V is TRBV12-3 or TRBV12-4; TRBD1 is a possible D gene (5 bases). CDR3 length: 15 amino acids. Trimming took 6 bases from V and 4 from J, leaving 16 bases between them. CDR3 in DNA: TGTGCCAGCAGCCTACCGGGACTGAGGAATCAGCCCCAGCATTTT. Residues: CASSLPGLRNQPQHF.

DNA for the CDR3: TGTGCCAGCAGTGGTAACGGAGACTACGAGCAGTACTTC. Translation gives CASSGNGDYEQYF. The chain has TRBV2 and TRBJ2-7; no clear D gene. Germline V CDR1 and CDR2: SNHLY, FYNNEI. The CDR3 is made up of 13 amino acids. Trimming took 4 bases from V and 3 from J, leaving 10 bases between them.

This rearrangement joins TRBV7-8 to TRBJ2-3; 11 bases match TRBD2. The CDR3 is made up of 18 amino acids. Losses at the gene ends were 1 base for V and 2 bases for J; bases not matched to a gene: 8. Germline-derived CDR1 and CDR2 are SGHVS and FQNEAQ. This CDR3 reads CASSLVLAGGYNTDTQYF. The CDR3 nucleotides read TGTGCCAGCAGCTTAGTTCTAGCGGGGGGATATAACACAGATACGCAGTATTTT.

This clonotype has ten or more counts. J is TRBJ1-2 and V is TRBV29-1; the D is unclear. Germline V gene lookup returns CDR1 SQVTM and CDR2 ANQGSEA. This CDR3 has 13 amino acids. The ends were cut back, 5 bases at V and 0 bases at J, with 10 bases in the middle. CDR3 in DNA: TGCAGCGTTTCCGGCAGAACTAACTATGGCTACACCTTC. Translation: CSVSGRTNYGYTF.

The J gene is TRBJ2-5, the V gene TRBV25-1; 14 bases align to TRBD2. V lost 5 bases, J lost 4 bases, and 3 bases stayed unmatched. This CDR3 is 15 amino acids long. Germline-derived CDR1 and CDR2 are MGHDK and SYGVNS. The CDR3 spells CASSKGLAGAETQYF. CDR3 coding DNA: TGTGCCAGCAGTAAGGGACTAGCGGGAGCAGAGACCCAGTACTTC.

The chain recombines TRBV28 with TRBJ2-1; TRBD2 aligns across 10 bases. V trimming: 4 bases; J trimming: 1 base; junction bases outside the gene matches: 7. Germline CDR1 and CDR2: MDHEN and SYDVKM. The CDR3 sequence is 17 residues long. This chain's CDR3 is CASSSPLAGGSYNEQFF. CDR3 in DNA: TGTGCCAGCAGTTCACCCTTAGCGGGAGGATCCTACAATGAGCAGTTCTTC.

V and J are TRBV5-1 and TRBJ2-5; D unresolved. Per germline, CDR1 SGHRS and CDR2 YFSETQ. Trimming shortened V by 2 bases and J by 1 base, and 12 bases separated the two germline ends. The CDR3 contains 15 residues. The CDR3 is CASSFGPHPQETQYF. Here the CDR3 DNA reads TGCGCCAGCAGCTTCGGGCCTCACCCCCAAGAGACCCAGTACTTC. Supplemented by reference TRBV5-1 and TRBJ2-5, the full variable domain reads KAGVTQTPRYLIKTRGQQVTLSCSPISGHRSVSWYQQTPGQGLQFLFEYFSETQRNKGNFPGRFSGRQFSNSRSEMNVSTLELGDSALYLCASSFGPHPQETQYFGPGTRLLVL.

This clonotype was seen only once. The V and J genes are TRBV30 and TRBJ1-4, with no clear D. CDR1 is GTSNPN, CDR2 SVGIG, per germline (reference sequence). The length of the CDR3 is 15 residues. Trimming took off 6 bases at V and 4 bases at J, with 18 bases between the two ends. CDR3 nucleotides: TGTGCCTGCCAATATAGAGGGCAAATTAATGAAAAACTGTTTTTT. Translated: CACQYRGQINEKLFF.

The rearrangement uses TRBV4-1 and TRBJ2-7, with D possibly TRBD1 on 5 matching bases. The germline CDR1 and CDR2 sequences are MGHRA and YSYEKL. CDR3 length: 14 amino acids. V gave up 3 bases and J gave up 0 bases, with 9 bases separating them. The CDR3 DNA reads TGCGCCAGCAGCCAGAGGACAAGCTCCTACGAGCAGTACTTC. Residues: CASSQRTSSYEQYF.

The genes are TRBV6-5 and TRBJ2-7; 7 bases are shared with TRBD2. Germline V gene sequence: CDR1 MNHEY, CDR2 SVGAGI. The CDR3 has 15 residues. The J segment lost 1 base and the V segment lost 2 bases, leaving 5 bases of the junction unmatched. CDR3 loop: CASSYSFGGSYEQYF. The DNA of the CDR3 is TGTGCCAGCAGTTACAGTTTCGGGGGGTCCTACGAGCAGTACTTC.

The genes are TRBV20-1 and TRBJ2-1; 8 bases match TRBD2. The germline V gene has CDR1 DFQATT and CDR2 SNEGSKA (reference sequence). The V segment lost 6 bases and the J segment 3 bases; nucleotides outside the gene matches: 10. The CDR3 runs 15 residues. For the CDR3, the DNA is TGCAGTGCGCTGACTACGAGCGGGAGCTACAATGAGCAGTTCTTC. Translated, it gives CSALTTSGSYNEQFF.

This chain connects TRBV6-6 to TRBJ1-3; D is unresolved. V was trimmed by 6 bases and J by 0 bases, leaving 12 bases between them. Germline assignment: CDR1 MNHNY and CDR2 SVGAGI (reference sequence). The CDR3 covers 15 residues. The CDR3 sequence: CASSTGFASGNTIYF. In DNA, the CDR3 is TGTGCCAGCAGCACCGGATTTGCCTCTGGAAACACCATATATTTT.

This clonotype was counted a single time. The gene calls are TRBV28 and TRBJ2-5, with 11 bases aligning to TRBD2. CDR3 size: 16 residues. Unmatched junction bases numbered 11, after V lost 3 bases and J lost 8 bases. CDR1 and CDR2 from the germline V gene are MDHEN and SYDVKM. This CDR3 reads CASSLGTSGSFITQYF. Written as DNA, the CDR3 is TGTGCCAGCAGTTTGGGGACTAGCGGCTCTTTTATTACCCAGTACTTC.

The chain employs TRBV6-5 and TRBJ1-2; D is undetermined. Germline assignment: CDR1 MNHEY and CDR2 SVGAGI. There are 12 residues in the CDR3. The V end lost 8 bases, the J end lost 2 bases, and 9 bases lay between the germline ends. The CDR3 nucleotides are TGTGCCAGCTCGGAGAAGAACTATGGCTACACCTTC. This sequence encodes CASSEKNYGYTF.

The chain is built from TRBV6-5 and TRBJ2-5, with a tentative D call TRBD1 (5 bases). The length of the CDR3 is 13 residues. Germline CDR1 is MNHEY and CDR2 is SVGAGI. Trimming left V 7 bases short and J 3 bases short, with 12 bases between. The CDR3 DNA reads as TGTGCCAGCACACGCGACAGTGAAGAGACCCAGTACTTC. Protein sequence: CASTRDSEETQYF.

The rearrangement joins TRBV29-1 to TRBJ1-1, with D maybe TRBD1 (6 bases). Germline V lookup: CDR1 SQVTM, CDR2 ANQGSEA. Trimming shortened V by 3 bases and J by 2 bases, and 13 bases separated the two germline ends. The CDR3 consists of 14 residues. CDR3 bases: TGCAGCGTTGATGGCGACAGGCCAAACACTGAAGCTTTCTTT. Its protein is CSVDGDRPNTEAFF.

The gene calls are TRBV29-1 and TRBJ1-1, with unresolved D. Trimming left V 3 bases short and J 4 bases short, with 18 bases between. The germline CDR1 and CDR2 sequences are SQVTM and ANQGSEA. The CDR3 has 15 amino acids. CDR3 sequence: CSVESHSVLGTEAFF. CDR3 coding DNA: TGCAGCGTTGAGTCCCACTCGGTTCTGGGCACTGAAGCTTTCTTT.

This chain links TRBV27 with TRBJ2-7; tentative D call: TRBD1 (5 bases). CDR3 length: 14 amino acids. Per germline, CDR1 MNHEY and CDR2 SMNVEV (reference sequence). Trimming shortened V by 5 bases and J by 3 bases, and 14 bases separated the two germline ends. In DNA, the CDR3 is TGTGCCAGCAGTACCGACAGATACGTCTACGAGCAGTACTTC. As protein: CASSTDRYVYEQYF.

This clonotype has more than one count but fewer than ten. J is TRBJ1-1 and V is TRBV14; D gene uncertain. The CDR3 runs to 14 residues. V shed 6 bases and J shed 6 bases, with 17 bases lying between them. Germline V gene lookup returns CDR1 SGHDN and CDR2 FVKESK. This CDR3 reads CASSPVAITAEAFF. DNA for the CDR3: TGTGCCAGCAGTCCCGTGGCCATCACGGCTGAAGCTTTCTTT.

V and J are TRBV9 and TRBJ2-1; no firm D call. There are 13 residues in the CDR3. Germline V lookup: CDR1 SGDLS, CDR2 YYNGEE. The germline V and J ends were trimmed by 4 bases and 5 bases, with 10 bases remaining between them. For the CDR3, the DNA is TGTGCCAGCAGCATCACACATCACAATGAGCAGTTCTTC. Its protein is CASSITHHNEQFF.

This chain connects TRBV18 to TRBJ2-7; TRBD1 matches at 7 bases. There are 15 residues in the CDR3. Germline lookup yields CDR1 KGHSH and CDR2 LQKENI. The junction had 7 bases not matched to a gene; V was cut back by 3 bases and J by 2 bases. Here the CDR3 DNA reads TGTGCCAGCTCACCCATGGGACAGCCGACCTACGAGCAGTACTTC. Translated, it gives CASSPMGQPTYEQYF.

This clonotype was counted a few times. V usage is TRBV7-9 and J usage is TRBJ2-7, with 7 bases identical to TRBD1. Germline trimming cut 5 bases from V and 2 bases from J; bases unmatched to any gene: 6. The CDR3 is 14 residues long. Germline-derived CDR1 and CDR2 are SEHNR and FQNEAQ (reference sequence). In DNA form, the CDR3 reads TGTGCCAGCAGCCCAACAGGGGATACCTACGAGCAGTACTTC. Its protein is CASSPTGDTYEQYF.

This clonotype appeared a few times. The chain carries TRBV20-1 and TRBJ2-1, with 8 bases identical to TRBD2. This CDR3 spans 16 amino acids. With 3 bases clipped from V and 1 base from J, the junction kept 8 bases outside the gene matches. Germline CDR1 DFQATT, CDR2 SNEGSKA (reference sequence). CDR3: CSARTASGSSYNEQFF. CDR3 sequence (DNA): TGCAGTGCTAGGACGGCTAGCGGGTCATCCTACAATGAGCAGTTCTTC.

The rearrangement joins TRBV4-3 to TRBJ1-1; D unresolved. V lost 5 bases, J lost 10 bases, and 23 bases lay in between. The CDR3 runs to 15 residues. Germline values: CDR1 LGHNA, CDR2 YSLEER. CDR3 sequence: CASSFTRTAAGRAFF. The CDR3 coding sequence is TGCGCCAGCAGCTTCACCCGTACAGCCGCAGGTAGAGCTTTCTTT.

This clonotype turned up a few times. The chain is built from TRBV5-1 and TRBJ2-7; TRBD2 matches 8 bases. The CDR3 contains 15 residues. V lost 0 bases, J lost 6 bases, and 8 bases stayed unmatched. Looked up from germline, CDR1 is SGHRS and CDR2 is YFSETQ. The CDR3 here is CASSLAGTRRAEQYF. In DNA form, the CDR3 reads TGCGCCAGCAGCTTGGCCGGGACTAGAAGGGCCGAGCAGTACTTC. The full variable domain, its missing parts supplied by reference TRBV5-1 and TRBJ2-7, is KAGVTQTPRYLIKTRGQQVTLSCSPISGHRSVSWYQQTPGQGLQFLFEYFSETQRNKGNFPGRFSGRQFSNSRSEMNVSTLELGDSALYLCASSLAGTRRAEQYFGPGTRLTVT.